This T cell receptor beta chain was documented in a study of blood T cell repertoires in COVID-19. Living in under 30 US areas, the participants were between 18 and 89 years of age. Before being deemed recovered, Cohort 3 donors had two negative PCRs, clearance, or symptom resolution. The CDR3 extends over 12 amino acids. The V gene end was trimmed by 6 bases and the J gene end by 5 bases; junction bases not matched to a gene: 5. Germline V gives CDR1 SQVTM, CDR2 ANQGSEA. Methods used by the authors: Estimation of nucleated cell counts was performed using reference gene primer amplification. Only in-frame clones appear in the TCRdb table, and some are missing; sequencing was by immunoSEQ multiplex PCR. V, J and clone size are taken as reported in that table, and D and trimming were inferred from the DNA itself. The sample gives 150,000 to 200,000 clones, more than 75% of which show up once; 7% is in the top ten.

V gene TRBV29-1 combines with J gene TRBJ2-5; 8 bases map to TRBD1. The sample taken for sequencing was PBMCs or T cells enriched from blood (not recorded which). The receptor was derived from a woman between 50 and 59 years old who had recovered from COVID-19. In DNA form, the CDR3 reads TGCAGCGTCCAGGGGGCGGGGGAGACCCAGTACTTC. Translation: CSVQGAGETQYF.